The rows below give T cell receptor beta chains drawn from one sample of a study of OX40 agonist ivuxolimab in advanced cancers. Clones were read by immunoSEQ multiplex PCR, and TCRdb kept only the in-frame ones, dropping some. Of tens of thousands of clones in the sample, about three quarters are singletons; the top ten hold approximately 20%. The sequencing here drew on CD4+ or CD8+ T cells sorted from blood, taken in a trial of the OX40 agonist ivuxolimab. The receptors come from an adult with an advanced solid tumor such as melanoma, head and neck, liver or kidney cancer. Each CDR3 is given with its conserved first and last residue. Each record gives: J gene, D gene, clone size, V gene, CDR3 protein, CDR3 DNA. A D gene is named only where the DNA matches it firmly. Where a row states a size, it is once, few, many or the class of an expanded clone; other rows omit it.

>TRBJ2-5|-|few|TRBV5-1
CASSLVPYGALGGQETQYF
TGCGCCAGCAGCTTGGTTCCCTACGGGGCGTTGGGAGGACAAGAGACCCAGTACTTC
>TRBJ2-5|-|-|TRBV18
CASSPRLAGETQYF
TGTGCCAGCTCACCTCGGCTAGCCGGGGAGACCCAGTACTTC
>TRBJ1-5|-|-|TRBV19
CASSIVGSNQPQHF
TGTGCCAGTAGTATTGTGGGAAGCAATCAGCCCCAGCATTTT
>TRBJ1-2|-|-|TRBV20-1
CSAGEGYGYTF
TGCAGTGCTGGCGAAGGGTATGGCTACACCTTC
>TRBJ2-1|TRBD2|-|TRBV5-1
CASSPGTGGSYNEQFF
TGCGCCAGCAGCCCAGGCACGGGGGGCTCCTACAATGAGCAGTTCTTC
>TRBJ1-1|-|once|TRBV5-4
CASSHGTVLYEAFF
TGTGCCAGCAGCCACGGGACGGTGCTGTATGAAGCTTTCTTT
>TRBJ2-3|TRBD2|-|TRBV18
CASSPLSGVAGTDTQYF
TGTGCCAGCTCACCACTCTCCGGGGTAGCGGGGACAGATACGCAGTATTTT
>TRBJ1-5|-|-|TRBV2
CASRTTRNLDQPQHF
TGTGCCAGCAGGACGACAAGAAATCTTGATCAGCCCCAGCATTTT
>TRBJ2-5|-|few|TRBV18
CASSPYRNQETQYF
TGTGCCAGCTCACCCTACAGGAATCAAGAGACCCAGTACTTC
>TRBJ1-2|-|few|TRBV18
CASSQGQNYGYTF
TGTGCCAGCTCACAAGGACAGAACTATGGCTACACCTTC
>TRBJ1-2|TRBD1|-|TRBV7-2
CASSLGTGDYGYTF
TGTGCCAGCAGCTTAGGGACAGGGGACTATGGCTATACCTTC
>TRBJ1-4|-|-|TRBV30
CAWSAGILTANEKLFF
TGTGCCTGGAGTGCTGGCATCCTTACCGCCAATGAAAAACTGTTTTTT
>TRBJ1-5|-|-|TRBV28
CASRRQGSASLPQHF
TGTGCCAGCAGACGTCAGGGATCCGCGTCTCTGCCCCAGCATTTT
>TRBJ2-4|-|-|TRBV30
CAWSPKAGKRAKNIQYF
TGTGCCTGGAGCCCGAAAGCAGGGAAGAGGGCCAAAAACATTCAGTACTTC
>TRBJ2-5|-|-|TRBV25-1
CASSEYLVGQETQYF
TGTGCCAGCAGTGAATATCTCGTGGGCCAAGAGACCCAGTACTTC
>TRBJ1-3|-|few|TRBV5-6
CASSLFFVRGKLSGNTIYF
TGTGCCAGCAGCTTATTTTTTGTCAGGGGAAAACTATCTGGAAACACCATATATTTT
>TRBJ2-1|TRBD2|-|TRBV6-6
CASRPPGLGYNEQFF
TGTGCCAGCAGGCCTCCGGGACTAGGTTACAATGAGCAGTTCTTC
>TRBJ1-6|TRBD1|once|TRBV5-1
CASSLQGASSPLHF
TGCGCCAGCAGCTTGCAGGGGGCCAGTTCACCCCTCCACTTT
>TRBJ1-4|-|-|TRBV18
CASSSGGAGEKLFF
TGTGCCAGCTCATCTGGAGGGGCTGGCGAAAAACTGTTTTTT
>TRBJ1-4|-|-|TRBV4-2
CASSLDGVATNEKLFF
TGTGCCAGCAGTCTGGACGGGGTTGCAACTAATGAAAAACTGTTTTTT
>TRBJ2-6|-|few|TRBV23-1
CASSQSGLGGDSYFSGANVLTF
TGCGCCAGCAGTCAATCGGGGTTGGGCGGGGACAGCTACTTCTCTGGGGCCAACGTCCTGACTTTC
>TRBJ2-1|-|-|TRBV6-5
CASRGSSSYNEQFF
TGTGCCAGCAGGGGTTCGAGCTCCTACAATGAGCAGTTCTTC
>TRBJ2-1|TRBD1|once|TRBV6-6
CASSSLGQGNEQFF
TGTGCCAGCAGTTCACTGGGACAGGGCAATGAGCAGTTCTTC
>TRBJ2-7|TRBD1|-|TRBV6-5
CASRITGGGREQYF
TGTGCCAGCAGAATTACAGGGGGCGGCCGGGAGCAGTACTTC
>TRBJ1-5|TRBD1|-|TRBV6-1
CASSRETGNNQPQHF
TGTGCCAGCAGCCGAGAGACAGGGAACAATCAGCCCCAGCATTTT
>TRBJ1-5|TRBD1|-|TRBV6-6
CASRGQTYSNQPQHF
TGTGCCAGCAGGGGACAGACGTATAGCAATCAGCCCCAGCATTTT
>TRBJ2-2|-|-|TRBV14
CASSKPGAGYTGELFF
TGTGCCAGCAGCAAACCAGGAGCAGGGTACACCGGGGAGCTGTTTTTT